These 26 T cell receptor beta chains came from one sample sequenced in a study of T cells after yellow fever vaccination. Each CDR3 protein gets one entry after TCRdb re-called the 5' RACE reads with MiXCR. The table has about 510,000 distinct CDR3 sequences, roughly 22% seen once. The specimen was PBMCs, collected more than 20 days after the first yellow fever vaccination. These receptors all come from a man younger than 35 who received the YFV17D yellow fever vaccine.

This clonotype appeared many times. This rearrangement joins TRBV20-1 to TRBJ2-7; D might be TRBD2 (7 bases). Germline V CDR1 and CDR2: DFQATT, SNEGSKA (reference sequence). The CDR3 is 11 residues long. Trimming stripped 5 bases from V and 7 bases from J, with 12 bases between. DNA for the CDR3: TGCAGTGCTCCCGGGGGGCGGGAGCAGTACGTC. It is translated as CSAPGGREQYV.

The chain is built from TRBV10-3 and TRBJ2-2; either TRBD1 or TRBD2 may supply D (5 bases each). Germline-derived CDR1 and CDR2 are ENHRY and SYGVKD. With 6 bases removed from V and 2 bases from J, the gap between germline ends came to 10 bases. The CDR3 has 14 residues. In DNA, the CDR3 is TGTGCCATCAGGGGGACGGCAAACACCGGGGAGCTGTTTTTT. Its protein is CAIRGTANTGELFF.

The CDR3 region is CASSSGGAVDTQYF. CDR3 sequence (DNA): TGTGCCAGCAGTAGCGGGGGGGCCGTAGATACGCAGTATTTT. The rearrangement links TRBV3-1 to TRBJ2-3; 11 bases map to TRBD2. The CDR3 length is 14 residues. Germline V CDR1 and CDR2: LGHDT, YNNKEL (reference sequence). V shed 6 bases, J shed 5 bases, and the junction held 4 bases outside the gene matches.

In its sample, this clonotype was seen a few times. The V call is TRBV6-2 or TRBV6-3, the J call TRBJ1-2; D is ambiguous. The CDR3 totals 11 residues. Germline lookup yields CDR1 MNHEY and CDR2 SVGEGT. Trimming stripped 2 bases from V and 4 bases from J, with 2 bases between. The CDR3 loop reads CASSYGYGYTF. The CDR3 DNA follows: TGTGCCAGCAGTTACGGCTATGGCTACACCTTC.

This clonotype showed up just a few times. The chain joins TRBV5-1 to TRBJ2-7; unclear D gene. The CDR3 runs to 16 residues. Trimming pared 0 bases from V and 2 bases from J, leaving 15 bases between. From germline, CDR1 is SGHRS and CDR2 YFSETQ. The CDR3 coding sequence is TGCGCCAGCAGCTTGGTGAGTGCCAGGACGACCTACGAGCAGTACTTC. Its protein is CASSLVSARTTYEQYF.

The V gene is TRBV3-1, the J gene TRBJ2-5; D could derive from TRBD1 or TRBD2 (7 bases each). The length of the CDR3 is 15 residues. Germline lookup yields CDR1 LGHDT and CDR2 YNNKEL (reference sequence). The ends were cut back, 4 bases at V and 4 bases at J, with 16 bases in the middle. In DNA form, the CDR3 reads TGTGCCAGCAGCCCGACAGGGAGGGGGCGAGAGACCCAGTACTTC. It specifies CASSPTGRGRETQYF.

The chain employs TRBV12-3 or TRBV12-4 and TRBJ2-3, with D uncertain. The CDR3 is made up of 14 amino acids. Between the trimmed V and J ends, which lost 2 bases and 6 bases, there was a span of 12 bases. The CDR3 nucleotides read TGTGCCAGCAGTTTATCGGCTAGGTCTGATACGCAGTATTTT. It encodes CASSLSARSDTQYF.

The V call is TRBV6-1, the J call TRBJ1-4; D is undetermined. The CDR3 spans 13 residues. The V and J ends lost 8 bases and 0 bases respectively, with 7 bases between them. The germline V gene has CDR1 MNHNS and CDR2 SASEGT. This CDR3 is CASEDPTNEKLFF. As DNA, the CDR3 is TGTGCCAGCGAAGACCCAACTAATGAAAAACTGTTTTTT.

This sequence joins TRBV9 and TRBJ1-1; 9 bases match TRBD1. The V and J ends lost 2 bases and 1 base, in that order; junction bases with no gene match: 6. The CDR3 covers 16 residues. CDR1 and CDR2 (germline): SGDLS, YYNGEE. The CDR3 reads CASSVGQGWENTEAFF. The CDR3 DNA is TGTGCCAGCAGCGTTGGACAGGGGTGGGAGAACACTGAAGCTTTCTTT.

A few counts support this clonotype. The rearrangement joins TRBV5-1 to TRBJ2-1; 11 positions agree with TRBD1. Germline V lookup: CDR1 SGHRS, CDR2 YFSETQ. The CDR3 consists of 17 residues. V shed 1 base and J 2 bases; nucleotides not matched to a gene: 5. CDR3 sequence: CASSLSPGQGAYNEQFF. CDR3 nucleotides: TGCGCCAGCAGCTTGTCGCCGGGACAGGGGGCCTACAATGAGCAGTTCTTC. The whole variable domain, remainder taken from reference TRBV5-1 and TRBJ2-1, is KAGVTQTPRYLIKTRGQQVTLSCSPISGHRSVSWYQQTPGQGLQFLFEYFSETQRNKGNFPGRFSGRQFSNSRSEMNVSTLELGDSALYLCASSLSPGQGAYNEQFFGPGTRLTVL.

The CDR3 bases are TGTGCCAGCAGTTACTCGAGACCAACAGATACGCAGTATTTT. This translates into CASSYSRPTDTQYF. The chain joins TRBV6-5 to TRBJ2-3; no firm D call. Trimming removed 0 bases from V and 3 bases from J, with 7 bases in between. This CDR3 is 14 amino acids long. Germline assignment: CDR1 MNHEY and CDR2 SVGAGI.

There are a few counts of this clonotype. The rearrangement links TRBV6-2 or TRBV6-3 to TRBJ2-5; D may be TRBD1 (6 bases). Trimming cost V 5 bases and J 4 bases, with 17 bases left between them. CDR3 length equals 15 residues. CDR1 and CDR2 from the germline V gene are MNHEY and SVGEGT. The CDR3 DNA reads as TGTGCCAGCAGTGGATACGGGACATTGGTAGAGACCCAGTACTTC. This encodes CASSGYGTLVETQYF.

The J gene is TRBJ1-6, the V gene TRBV7-2; unclear D gene. The CDR3 consists of 13 residues. Germline-derived CDR1 and CDR2 are SGHTA and FQGNSA. Trimming cost V 5 bases and J 7 bases, with 9 bases left between them. The CDR3 loop reads CASSERRNSPLHF. As DNA, the CDR3 is TGTGCCAGCAGCGAGAGAAGGAATTCACCCCTCCACTTT.

This clonotype was detected a few times. V usage is TRBV29-1 and J usage is TRBJ1-1; 7 bases align to TRBD1. The CDR3 totals 13 residues. The V gene's germline CDR1 is SQVTM and CDR2 ANQGSEA. V trimming: 6 bases; J trimming: 6 bases; junction bases outside the gene matches: 10. CDR3 bases: TGCAGCGTACGCGGGACAGCGAGGGCTGAAGCTTTCTTT. It translates to CSVRGTARAEAFF. The full variable domain, completed using reference TRBV29-1 and TRBJ1-1, is SAVISQKPSRDICQRGTSLTIQCQVDSQVTMMFWYRQQPGQSLTLIATANQGSEATYESGFVIDKFPISRPNLTFSTLTVSNMSPEDSSIYLCSVRGTARAEAFFGQGTRLTVV.

This clonotype was seen many times. The rearrangement joins TRBV7-9 to TRBJ2-1; 11 positions match TRBD2. V dropped 5 bases and J dropped 5; count of bases not matched to a gene: 8. The germline CDR1 and CDR2 sequences are SEHNR and FQNEAQ (reference sequence). This CDR3 has 16 amino acids. The CDR3 region has the DNA TGTGCCAGCAGCGTACCTAGCGGGGGGCGACACAATGAGCAGTTCTTC. Encoded protein: CASSVPSGGRHNEQFF.

This clonotype was seen a few times. The V gene is TRBV10-3, the J gene TRBJ1-5; 8 bases agree with TRBD1. The CDR3 extends over 15 amino acids. Looked up from germline, CDR1 is ENHRY and CDR2 is SYGVKD. Trimming cost V 2 bases and J 2 bases; bases outside gene matches: 2. CDR3 bases: TGTGCCATCAGTGAGAGGGGACAGGGCAATCAGCCCCAGCATTTT. This codes for CAISERGQGNQPQHF.

The chain couples TRBV28 to TRBJ2-7; 7 bases agree with TRBD2. The CDR3 length is 12 residues. The V segment lost 2 bases and the J segment 7 bases; nucleotides outside the gene matches: 2. Germline loops: CDR1 MDHEN, CDR2 SYDVKM. The CDR3 reads CASSLVRGEQYV. CDR3 bases: TGTGCCAGCAGTTTAGTGCGGGGGGAGCAGTACGTC.

This clonotype was picked up a small number of times. The CDR3 region is CASSLEPVANSPLHF. CDR3 DNA: TGTGCCAGCAGCTTAGAGCCGGTTGCTAATTCACCCCTCCACTTT. The chain combines TRBV7-9 with TRBJ1-6; no reliable D call. This CDR3 region has 15 residues. V shed 1 base and J shed 6 bases, with 10 bases lying between them. CDR1 and CDR2 (germline): SEHNR, FQNEAQ (reference sequence).

A few counts support this clonotype. The rearrangement links TRBV20-1 to TRBJ1-5; TRBD1 might be the D (6 bases). V was pared by 1 base and J by 0 bases, with 7 bases between. CDR1 is DFQATT, CDR2 SNEGSKA, per germline (reference sequence). The CDR3 runs to 14 residues. This chain's CDR3 is CSARVGGSNQPQHF. The DNA for the CDR3 is TGCAGTGCTAGAGTAGGGGGTAGCAATCAGCCCCAGCATTTT.

The chain joins TRBV9 to TRBJ2-1; D is uncertain. V was cut by 0 bases and J by 9 bases, with 13 bases left in between. The V gene's germline CDR1 is SGDLS and CDR2 YYNGEE. The CDR3 loop spans 14 amino acids. In nucleotides, the CDR3 is TGTGCCAGCAGCGTAGTGGATAGCCTCGGTGAGCAGTTCTTC. It yields the protein CASSVVDSLGEQFF.

Worth noting for this clonotype: One junction end does not reproduce the germline sequence, and a read error may be involved. The chain employs TRBV27 and TRBJ2-1; D call uncertain. The CDR3 has 14 residues. Germline CDR1 and CDR2: MNHEY and SMNVEV (reference sequence). Here the CDR3 reads CASSPYLAFDELFF. CDR3 DNA sequence: TGTGCCAGCAGTCCGTACTTAGCTTTCGATGAGCTGTTCTTC.

This clonotype has more than one count but fewer than ten. CDR3 in amino acids: CASSQVPTGGLDTGELFF. In nucleotides, the CDR3 is TGCGCCAGCAGCCAAGTCCCGACAGGGGGCCTCGACACCGGGGAGCTGTTTTTT. The V call is TRBV4-1, the J call TRBJ2-2, with 10 bases aligning to TRBD1. J gave up 3 bases and V 1 base, and 8 bases lay outside the gene matches. Germline V CDR1 and CDR2: MGHRA, YSYEKL. The CDR3 sequence is 18 residues long.

This clonotype was seen more than once but under ten times. V is TRBV3-1 and J is TRBJ1-2; no clear D gene. This CDR3 contains 14 residues. V gave up 0 bases and J gave up 5 bases, with 10 bases separating them. Looked up from germline, CDR1 is LGHDT and CDR2 is YNNKEL (reference sequence). The CDR3 nucleotides read TGTGCCAGCAGCCAAGATCTCGCCGTATATGGCTACACCTTC. Amino acids: CASSQDLAVYGYTF.

The gene calls are TRBV7-9 and TRBJ1-4; no firm D call. Germline V CDR1 and CDR2: SEHNR, FQNEAQ (reference sequence). V lost 1 base to trimming and J lost 8 bases, with 8 bases between them. The CDR3 has 13 amino acids. In DNA form, the CDR3 reads TGTGCCAGCAGCTTAGAGCAGGACGAAAAACTGTTTTTT. Translating gives CASSLEQDEKLFF. The full variable domain, with the rest looked up from reference TRBV7-9 and TRBJ1-4, is DTGVSQNPRHKITKRGQNVTFRCDPISEHNRLYWYRQTLGQGPEFLTYFQNEAQLEKSRLLSDRFSAERPKGSFSTLEIQRTEQGDSAMYLCASSLEQDEKLFFGSGTQLSVL.

This clonotype was detected a few times. The chain couples TRBV11-2 to TRBJ2-7, with D unclear. V was trimmed by 1 base and J by 3 bases, leaving 13 bases between them. This CDR3 comprises 15 residues. In germline, CDR1 is SGHAT, CDR2 FQNNGV. The CDR3 region is CASSLGRVQIYEQYF. The CDR3 DNA reads as TGTGCCAGCAGCTTAGGTAGGGTACAGATCTACGAGCAGTACTTC. Using reference TRBV11-2 and TRBJ2-7 for the parts outside the CDR3, the full variable domain is EAGVAQSPRYKIIEKRQSVAFWCNPISGHATLYWYQQILGQGPKLLIQFQNNGVVDDSQLPKDRFSAERLKGVDSTLKIQPAKLEDSAVYLCASSLGRVQIYEQYFGPGTRLTVT.

J is TRBJ2-7 and V is TRBV19, with a possible D match to TRBD2 (6 bases). The CDR3 runs to 15 residues. V dropped 5 bases and J dropped 2 bases, with 16 bases sitting between them. Germline loops: CDR1 LNHDA, CDR2 SQIVND (reference sequence). CDR3 DNA sequence: TGTGCCAGTAGTGTTCGGACTACAGGAACCTACGAGCAGTACTTC. This translates into CASSVRTTGTYEQYF.